A selection of T cell receptor beta chains follows, all from one sample in a study of blood T cell repertoires in COVID-19. TCRdb's copy holds only in-frame clones and misses some; the assay was immunoSEQ multiplex PCR. The table lists 400,000 or so clones, approximately 91% of them singletons. The specimen was peripheral blood. These receptors were collected from a woman in her thirties or forties with COVID-19, enrolled during active disease. CDR3s include the opening cysteine and the closing phenylalanine or tryptophan. Fields, in order: D gene, V gene, CDR3 length, clone size, J gene, CDR3 protein, CDR3 DNA. A D gene is named only where the DNA matches it firmly. Only part of the rows carry a size: once, few, many, or a class if the clone is expanded.

-	TRBV6-5	13	-	TRBJ1-5	CASIGGVRQPQHF	TGTGCCAGCATTGGGGGGGTTCGCCAGCCCCAGCATTTT
TRBD2	TRBV6-2/TRBV6-3	16	-	TRBJ2-7	CASSTPLAGGPHEQYF	TGTGCCAGCAGTACGCCTCTAGCGGGAGGGCCCCACGAGCAGTACTTC
TRBD1	TRBV7-9	16	-	TRBJ1-1	CASSLGTGSPNTEAFF	TGTGCCAGCAGCTTAGGGACAGGGAGCCCGAACACTGAAGCTTTCTTT
TRBD2	TRBV20-1	15	-	TRBJ2-1	CSASGAGSSYNEQFF	TGCAGTGCTAGTGGAGCGGGGAGCTCCTACAATGAGCAGTTCTTC
TRBD1	TRBV19	18	-	TRBJ1-6	CASSTPGQGAAIDSPLHF	TGTGCCAGTAGTACGCCGGGACAGGGAGCCGCGATTGATTCACCCCTCCACTTT
-	TRBV4-1	15	-	TRBJ1-2	CASSQEDRTNYGYTF	TGCGCCAGCAGCCAAGAGGACAGAACTAACTATGGCTACACCTTC
TRBD2	TRBV28	17	-	TRBJ2-7	CASSLRLAGDQVGEQYF	TGTGCCAGCAGTTTGCGGCTAGCGGGAGATCAGGTTGGCGAGCAGTACTTC
TRBD1	TRBV19	13	-	TRBJ1-1	CASSIPDRAQAFF	TGTGCCAGTAGTATCCCGGACAGGGCGCAAGCTTTCTTT
-	TRBV4-1	19	-	TRBJ2-6	CASSQDHNSHGAGANVLTF	TGCGCCAGCAGCCAAGACCATAATTCACACGGGGCTGGGGCCAACGTCCTGACTTTC
-	TRBV7-9	16	-	TRBJ2-2	CASSLGAGGGTGELFF	TGTGCCAGCAGCTTAGGTGCCGGGGGAGGCACCGGGGAGCTGTTTTTT
-	TRBV12-5	14	once	TRBJ2-2	CASGLGTGAGELFF	-
-	TRBV7-9	15	once	TRBJ2-1	CASSLAQPRYNEQFF	TGTGCCAGCAGCTTAGCCCAGCCGAGGTACAATGAGCAGTTCTTC
-	TRBV7-2	15	-	TRBJ1-6	CASLGDWGDNSPLHF	TGTGCGAGCTTAGGGGATTGGGGGGATAATTCACCCCTCCACTTT
-	TRBV19	14	-	TRBJ1-3	CASSMRPMGNTIYF	TGTGCCAGTAGTATGAGGCCAATGGGAAACACCATATATTTT
TRBD1	TRBV18	17	-	TRBJ2-6	CASSPGQAFSGANVLTF	TGTGCCAGCTCACCAGGACAGGCGTTCTCTGGGGCCAACGTCCTGACTTTC
TRBD1	TRBV30	14	-	TRBJ1-5	CAWSSDRGPQPQHF	TGTGCCTGGAGTTCCGACAGGGGGCCTCAGCCCCAGCATTTT
-	TRBV7-9	13	-	TRBJ1-4	CASSSVLEDKLFF	TGTGCCAGCAGCTCCGTGCTTGAGGATAAGCTGTTTTTT
-	TRBV29-1	11	-	TRBJ1-2	CSVQGNYGYTF	TGCAGCGTCCAGGGAAACTATGGCTACACCTTC
-	TRBV29-1	13	-	TRBJ1-1	CSVENRVDTEAFF	TGCAGCGTTGAAAACAGGGTAGACACTGAAGCTTTCTTT
-	TRBV29-1	14	-	TRBJ1-1	CSVHPGRGGTEAFF	TGCAGCGTGCACCCGGGACGGGGGGGGACTGAAGCTTTCTTT
-	TRBV19	13	-	TRBJ1-1	CASSKTVNTEAFF	TGTGCCAGTAGTAAGACAGTGAACACTGAAGCTTTCTTT
-	TRBV5-8	16	-	TRBJ1-5	CASSRTFPGGREPQHF	TGTGCCAGCAGCCGGACCTTTCCCGGGGGACGGGAGCCCCAGCATTTT
-	TRBV7-3	14	-	TRBJ1-6	CASSLQQGNSPLHF	TGTGCCAGCAGCTTACAGCAGGGAAATTCACCCCTCCACTTT
-	TRBV6-5	16	-	TRBJ2-3	CASSYGGASLTDTQYF	TGTGCCAGCAGTTACGGAGGCGCCAGCCTCACAGATACGCAGTATTTT
-	TRBV28	14	-	TRBJ1-5	CASKGGSGNQPQHF	TGTGCCAGTAAAGGAGGATCGGGCAATCAGCCCCAGCATTTT
TRBD1	TRBV6-5	13	-	TRBJ1-6	CASNARGASPLHF	TGTGCCAGCAATGCCAGGGGGGCTTCACCCCTCCACTTT
-	TRBV7-8	14	-	TRBJ1-1	CASSLMGANTEAFF	TGTGCCAGCAGCCTAATGGGGGCGAACACTGAAGCTTTCTTT
TRBD2	TRBV7-9	17	many	TRBJ2-2	CASSLGAGGPRTGELFF	TGTGCCAGCAGCTTAGGAGCGGGGGGGCCTCGCACCGGGGAGCTGTTTTTT
TRBD1	TRBV7-8	15	once	TRBJ1-1	CASSLWGTGITEAFF	TGTGCCAGCAGCTTATGGGGGACAGGGATTACTGAAGCTTTCTTT
-	TRBV10-3	15	-	TRBJ2-3	CATWGDKASTDTQYF	TGTGCCACCTGGGGAGATAAGGCTAGCACAGATACGCAGTATTTT
-	TRBV27	16	-	TRBJ1-2	CASSPLGTPGGYGYTF	TGTGCCAGCAGTCCCCTGGGAACTCCTGGAGGCTATGGCTACACCTTC
-	TRBV4-3	17	-	TRBJ1-4	CASSQDDSTRAGEKLFF	TGCGCCAGCAGCCAAGATGATAGCACCCGCGCGGGTGAAAAACTGTTTTTT
TRBD1	TRBV7-9	14	-	TRBJ1-2	CASTRGQGQGGYTF	TGTGCCAGCACCCGGGGACAGGGGCAGGGTGGCTACACCTTC
-	TRBV10-3	14	-	TRBJ2-2	CAISESGVVGELFF	TGTGCCATCAGTGAGTCAGGGGTAGTCGGGGAGCTGTTTTTT
TRBD2	TRBV6-2/TRBV6-3	16	-	TRBJ2-1	CASSGFSGKSYNEQFF	TGTGCCAGCAGTGGGTTTAGCGGGAAATCCTACAATGAGCAGTTCTTC
TRBD1	TRBV5-6	14	once	TRBJ1-3	CASSLRGPGNTIYF	TGTGCCAGCAGCCTGAGGGGGCCGGGAAACACCATATATTTT
-	TRBV18	14	-	TRBJ2-2	CASSPSYSTGELFF	TGTGCCAGCTCACCCAGTTATTCCACCGGGGAGCTGTTTTTT
TRBD1	TRBV7-9	15	-	TRBJ2-1	CASSPDRGHYNEQFF	TGTGCCAGCAGCCCCGACAGGGGGCATTACAATGAGCAGTTCTTC
-	TRBV28	14	once	TRBJ1-2	CASSSSTDSYGYTF	TGTGCCAGCAGTTCCTCGACAGACTCCTATGGCTACACCTTC
TRBD1	TRBV14	14	-	TRBJ2-5	CASSPDRGRETQYF	TGTGCCAGCAGCCCCGACAGGGGGAGGGAGACCCAGTACTTC
-	TRBV6-5	11	-	TRBJ2-1	CASGVHNEQFF	TGTGCCTCCGGAGTTCACAATGAGCAGTTCTTC
TRBD2	TRBV6-4	16	few	TRBJ2-3	CASSDKPAGGVNTQYF	TGTGCCAGCAGTGACAAACCAGCGGGAGGAGTAAATACGCAGTATTTT
TRBD1	TRBV10-3	14	-	TRBJ1-6	CATSTGGNDSPLHF	TGTGCCACTAGCACAGGGGGTAATGATTCACCCCTCCACTTT
-	TRBV5-4	16	-	TRBJ2-3	CASSRQTGGRTDTQYF	TGTGCCAGCAGTCGGCAGACAGGTGGGAGAACAGATACGCAGTATTTT
-	TRBV7-2	14	-	TRBJ1-2	CASSPGMANYGYTF	TGTGCCAGCAGCCCCGGTATGGCTAACTATGGCTACACCTTC
-	TRBV18	16	-	TRBJ1-6	CASSPRQVGSNSPLHF	TGTGCCAGCTCACCGAGACAGGTTGGGAGTAATTCACCCCTCCACTTT
-	TRBV6-6	14	-	TRBJ1-2	CASSLPSGNYGYTF	TGTGCCAGCAGTCTCCCTAGCGGTAACTATGGCTACACCTTC
TRBD1	TRBV11-2	15	few	TRBJ1-2	CASSLGTGANYGYTF	TGTGCCAGCAGCTTAGGCACAGGGGCGAACTATGGCTACACCTTC
-	TRBV2	14	few	TRBJ1-1	CASFHGGRNTEAFF	TGTGCCAGCTTCCATGGTGGGAGGAACACTGAAGCTTTCTTT
-	TRBV28	15	-	TRBJ1-1	CASSLPISKGREAFF	TGTGCCAGCAGTTTGCCCATCTCGAAGGGGCGCGAAGCTTTCTTT
-	TRBV11-2	14	once	TRBJ2-5	CASSRSGGKKTQYF	TGTGCCAGCAGCCGTAGCGGAGGGAAGAAGACCCAGTACTTC
-	TRBV29-1	15	-	TRBJ2-1	CSLQGGLYPYNEQFF	TGCAGCCTGCAAGGGGGTCTATATCCCTACAATGAGCAGTTCTTC
TRBD1	TRBV2	14	few	TRBJ1-5	CASKGTEDPQPQHF	TGTGCCAGCAAAGGGACAGAGGACCCTCAGCCCCAGCATTTT